Listed below are T cell receptor beta chains from one sample, sequenced in a study of identical twins. TCRdb re-analysed the 5' RACE reads in MiXCR, keeping a single row per CDR3 protein. Among hundreds of thousands of distinct CDR3 sequences listed, about 22% were seen once. The sample was also reused in another study, on yellow fever vaccine responses in identical twins.

Material: CD4+ T cells sorted from blood. The receptors were sampled from a woman aged 18-29 years in good health. CDR3s include the opening cysteine and the closing phenylalanine or tryptophan.

V,J,CDR3
TRBV3-1,TRBJ1-1,CASSQLDREAFF
TRBV3-1,TRBJ2-2,CASSQVGPGELFF
TRBV6-5,TRBJ1-4,CASSYDREKLFF
TRBV7-9,TRBJ1-1,CASSPQGQGVWTEAFF
TRBV10-3,TRBJ1-4,CAVGERTNEKLFF
TRBV4-2,TRBJ2-5,CASSQEQRGDRETQYF
TRBV7-2,TRBJ2-6,CASSLVVGTGANVLTF
TRBV5-6,TRBJ2-1,CASSLFGGVLGGSSYNEQFF
TRBV12-3/TRBV12-4,TRBJ1-3,CASRDTAQSGNTIYF
TRBV7-8,TRBJ2-1,CASSPWTGENEQFF
TRBV5-1,TRBJ1-1,CASSLAGIEAFF
TRBV5-1,TRBJ1-1,CASSPGGRPSTEAFF
TRBV11-2,TRBJ2-1,CASSWAGLAGGHEQFF
TRBV5-1,TRBJ2-3,CASSPLSGGGTDTQYF
TRBV28,TRBJ2-6,CACGWGSGANVLTF
TRBV6-1,TRBJ1-1,CASCLRGDTEAFF
TRBV10-1,TRBJ2-3,CASRSGTGGTDTQYF
TRBV6-1,TRBJ2-1,CASSPRPAYRNEQFF
TRBV3-1,TRBJ2-3,CASSLRDPECPDTQYF
TRBV20-1,TRBJ1-1,CSARVGAHTEAFF
TRBV27,TRBJ2-1,CASSFRTSGTQGLYEQFF
TRBV12-3/TRBV12-4,TRBJ2-3,CASWGRTDTQYF
TRBV20-1,TRBJ2-5,CSARYETQYF